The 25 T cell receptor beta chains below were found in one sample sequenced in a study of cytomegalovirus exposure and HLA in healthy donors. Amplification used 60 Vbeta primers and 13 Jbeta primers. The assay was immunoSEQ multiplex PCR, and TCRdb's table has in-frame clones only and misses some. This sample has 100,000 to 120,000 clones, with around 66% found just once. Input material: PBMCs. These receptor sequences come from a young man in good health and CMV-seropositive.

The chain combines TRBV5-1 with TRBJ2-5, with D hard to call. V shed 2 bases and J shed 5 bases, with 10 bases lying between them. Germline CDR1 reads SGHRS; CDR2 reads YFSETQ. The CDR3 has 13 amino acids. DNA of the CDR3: TGCGCCAGCAGCTTTTTCCTTGGCGAGACCCAGTACTTC. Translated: CASSFFLGETQYF.

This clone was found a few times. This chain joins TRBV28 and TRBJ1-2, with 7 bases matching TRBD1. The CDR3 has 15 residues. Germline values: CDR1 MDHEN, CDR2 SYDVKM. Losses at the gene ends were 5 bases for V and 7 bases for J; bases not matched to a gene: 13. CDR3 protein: CASSRQGVSSSGYTF. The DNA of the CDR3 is TGTGCCAGCAGTAGACAGGGTGTATCGTCGAGTGGCTACACCTTC.

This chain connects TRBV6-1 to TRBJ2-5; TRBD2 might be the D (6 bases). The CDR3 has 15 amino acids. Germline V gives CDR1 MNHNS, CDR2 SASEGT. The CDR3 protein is CETRREAAPQETQYF. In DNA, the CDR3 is TGTGAAACGAGAAGGGAGGCGGCCCCGCAAGAGACCCAGTACTTC.

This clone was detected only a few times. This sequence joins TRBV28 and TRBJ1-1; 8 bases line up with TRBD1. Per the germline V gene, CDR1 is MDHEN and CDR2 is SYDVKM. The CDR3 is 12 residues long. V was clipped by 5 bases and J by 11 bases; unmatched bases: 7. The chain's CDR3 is CASSLPGQGAFF. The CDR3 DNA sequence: TGTGCCAGCAGTCTCCCCGGACAGGGTGCTTTCTTT.

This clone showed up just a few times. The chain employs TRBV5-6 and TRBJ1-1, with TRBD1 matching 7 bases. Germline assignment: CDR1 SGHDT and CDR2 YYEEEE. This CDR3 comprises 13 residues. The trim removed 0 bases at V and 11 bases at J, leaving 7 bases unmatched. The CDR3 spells CASSLEDRLGAFF. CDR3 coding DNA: TGTGCCAGCAGCTTGGAGGACAGGCTGGGGGCTTTCTTT.

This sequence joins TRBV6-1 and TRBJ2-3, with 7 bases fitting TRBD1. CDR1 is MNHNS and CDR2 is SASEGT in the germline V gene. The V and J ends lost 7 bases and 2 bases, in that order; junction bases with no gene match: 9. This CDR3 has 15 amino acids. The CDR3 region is CASKDRVWSTDTQYF. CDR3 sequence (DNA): TGTGCCAGCAAAGACAGGGTCTGGTCCACAGATACGCAGTATTTT.

CDR3 coding DNA: TGTGCCAGCAGCGAGGGTACTTATGGGAACACTGAAGCTTTCTTT. This gives the protein CASSEGTYGNTEAFF. V and J are TRBV6-1 and TRBJ1-1; no clear D. This CDR3 has 15 amino acids. Trimming pared 6 bases from V and 1 base from J, leaving 15 bases between. Germline V gene data show CDR1 as MNHNS and CDR2 as SASEGT.

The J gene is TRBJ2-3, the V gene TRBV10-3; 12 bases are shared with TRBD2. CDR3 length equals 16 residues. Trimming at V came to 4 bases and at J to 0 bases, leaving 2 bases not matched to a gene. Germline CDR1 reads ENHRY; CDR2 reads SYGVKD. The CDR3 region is CAISGLAGGSTDTQYF. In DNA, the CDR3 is TGTGCCATCAGTGGCCTAGCGGGGGGGAGCACAGATACGCAGTATTTT.

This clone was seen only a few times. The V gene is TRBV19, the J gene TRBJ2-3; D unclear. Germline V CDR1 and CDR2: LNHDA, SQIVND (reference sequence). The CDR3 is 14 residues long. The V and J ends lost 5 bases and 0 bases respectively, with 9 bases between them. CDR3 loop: CASSLYSSTDTQYF. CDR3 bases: TGTGCCAGTAGTCTGTACTCTAGCACAGATACGCAGTATTTT.

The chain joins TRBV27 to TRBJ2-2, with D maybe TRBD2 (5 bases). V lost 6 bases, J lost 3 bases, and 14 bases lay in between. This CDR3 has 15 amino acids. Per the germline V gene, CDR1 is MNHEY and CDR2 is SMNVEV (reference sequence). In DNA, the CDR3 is TGTGCCAGCAGCTCCCGTCGGGGTTACACCGGGGAGCTGTTTTTT. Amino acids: CASSSRRGYTGELFF.

CDR3 sequence: CASRSHGLPYEQYF. The CDR3 DNA follows: TGTGCCAGCAGATCTCACGGACTACCCTACGAGCAGTACTTC. The J gene is TRBJ2-7, the V gene TRBV6-6; D possibly corresponds to TRBD2 (6 bases). The germline CDR1 and CDR2 sequences are MNHNY and SVGAGI (reference sequence). V was clipped by 6 bases and J by 2 bases, with 14 bases between them. The CDR3 extends over 14 amino acids.

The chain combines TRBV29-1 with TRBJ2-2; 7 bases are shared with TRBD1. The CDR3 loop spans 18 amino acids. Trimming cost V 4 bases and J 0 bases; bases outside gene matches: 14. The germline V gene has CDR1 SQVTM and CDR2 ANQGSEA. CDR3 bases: TGCAGCGTTGCACCCCGGGACAGAGGGACAGCGAACACCGGGGAGCTGTTTTTT. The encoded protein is CSVAPRDRGTANTGELFF.

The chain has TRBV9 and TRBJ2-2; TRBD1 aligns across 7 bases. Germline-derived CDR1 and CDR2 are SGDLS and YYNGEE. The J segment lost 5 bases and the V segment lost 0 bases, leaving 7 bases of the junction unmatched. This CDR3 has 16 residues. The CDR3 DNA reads TGTGCCAGCAGCGTAGAACAGGGGCCCGTAACCGGGGAGCTGTTTTTT. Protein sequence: CASSVEQGPVTGELFF.

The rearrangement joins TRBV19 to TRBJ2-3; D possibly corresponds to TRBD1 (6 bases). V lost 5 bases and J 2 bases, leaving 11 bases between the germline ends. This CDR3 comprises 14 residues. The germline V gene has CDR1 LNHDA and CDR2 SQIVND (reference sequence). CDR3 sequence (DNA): TGTGCCAGTAGTCTGGGGGCCGACACAGATACGCAGTATTTT. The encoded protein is CASSLGADTDTQYF.

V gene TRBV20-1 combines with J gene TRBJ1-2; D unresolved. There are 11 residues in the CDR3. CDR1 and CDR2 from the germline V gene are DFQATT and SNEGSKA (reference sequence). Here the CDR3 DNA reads TGCAGCCCCCCTGGCGGGCATGGCTACACCTTC. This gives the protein CSPPGGHGYTF.

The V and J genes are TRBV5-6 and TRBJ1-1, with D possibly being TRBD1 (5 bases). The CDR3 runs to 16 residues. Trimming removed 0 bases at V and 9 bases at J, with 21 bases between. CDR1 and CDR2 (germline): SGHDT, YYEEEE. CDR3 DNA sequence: TGTGCCAGCAGCTTGGGGCAGGGAAAGGTCGGAACGAAAGCTTTCTTT. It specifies CASSLGQGKVGTKAFF.

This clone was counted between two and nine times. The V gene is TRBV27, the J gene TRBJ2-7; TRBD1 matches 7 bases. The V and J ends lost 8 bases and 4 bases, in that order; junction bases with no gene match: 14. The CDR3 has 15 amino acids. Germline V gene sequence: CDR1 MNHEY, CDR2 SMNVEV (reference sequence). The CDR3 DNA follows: TGTGCCAGCGGTCCCCGAGGGACAGAGTTTTACGAGCAGTACTTC. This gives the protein CASGPRGTEFYEQYF.

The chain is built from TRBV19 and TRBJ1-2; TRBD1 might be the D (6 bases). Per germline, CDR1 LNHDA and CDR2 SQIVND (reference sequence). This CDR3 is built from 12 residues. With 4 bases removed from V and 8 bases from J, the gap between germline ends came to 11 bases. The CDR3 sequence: CASSKGTRGYTF. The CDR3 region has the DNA TGTGCCAGTAGTAAAGGGACAAGGGGCTACACCTTC.

DNA of the CDR3: TGTGCCAGCAGGCGGGCGGAGAAAGAGACCCAGTACTTC. It codes for CASRRAEKETQYF. The chain links TRBV2 to TRBJ2-5; the D gene is possibly TRBD2 (5 bases). CDR1 is SNHLY, CDR2 FYNNEI, per germline. Trimming took off 6 bases at V and 3 bases at J, with 11 bases between the two ends. The CDR3 runs to 13 residues.

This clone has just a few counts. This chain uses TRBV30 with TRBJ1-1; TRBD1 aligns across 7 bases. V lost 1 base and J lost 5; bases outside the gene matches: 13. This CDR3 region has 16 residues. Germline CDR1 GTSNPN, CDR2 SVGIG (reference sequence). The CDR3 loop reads CAWSAPRDSPRTEAFF. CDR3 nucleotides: TGTGCCTGGAGTGCCCCTCGGGACAGCCCCCGGACTGAAGCTTTCTTT.

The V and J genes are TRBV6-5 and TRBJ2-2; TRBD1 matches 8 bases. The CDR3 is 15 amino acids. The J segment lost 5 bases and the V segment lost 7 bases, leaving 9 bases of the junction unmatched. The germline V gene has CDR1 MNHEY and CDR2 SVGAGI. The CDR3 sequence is CASKGTTGVTGELFF. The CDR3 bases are TGTGCCAGCAAAGGAACGACAGGGGTTACCGGGGAGCTGTTTTTT.

The CDR3 region has the DNA TGTGCCAGCAGCTTAGGAGGGGCCACCTACGAGCAGTACTTC. Translating it yields CASSLGGATYEQYF. The rearrangement joins TRBV13 to TRBJ2-7; a possible D gene is TRBD1 (5 bases). The germline gives CDR1 PRHDT, CDR2 FYEKMQ (reference sequence). The V and J ends lost 0 bases and 2 bases respectively, with 8 bases between them. CDR3 length: 14 residues.

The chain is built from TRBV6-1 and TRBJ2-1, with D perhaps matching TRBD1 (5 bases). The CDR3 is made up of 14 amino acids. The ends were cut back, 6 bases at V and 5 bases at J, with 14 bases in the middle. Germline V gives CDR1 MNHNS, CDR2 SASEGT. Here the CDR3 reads CASRVKGSNNEQFF. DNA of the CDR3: TGTGCCAGCAGGGTAAAGGGGTCCAACAATGAGCAGTTCTTC.

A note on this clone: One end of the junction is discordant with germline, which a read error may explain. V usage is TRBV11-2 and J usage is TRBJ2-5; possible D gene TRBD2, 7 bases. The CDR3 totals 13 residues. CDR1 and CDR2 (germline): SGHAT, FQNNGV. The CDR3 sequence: CASSLGGLRGGDF. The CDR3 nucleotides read TGTGCCAGCAGCTTAGGGGGATTGAGGGGGGGCGACTTC. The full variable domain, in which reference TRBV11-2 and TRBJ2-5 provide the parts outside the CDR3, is EAGVAQSPRYKIIEKRQSVAFWCNPISGHATLYWYQQILGQGPKLLIQFQNNGVVDDSQLPKDRFSAERLKGVDSTLKIQPAKLEDSAVYLCASSLGGLRGGDFGPGTRLLVL.

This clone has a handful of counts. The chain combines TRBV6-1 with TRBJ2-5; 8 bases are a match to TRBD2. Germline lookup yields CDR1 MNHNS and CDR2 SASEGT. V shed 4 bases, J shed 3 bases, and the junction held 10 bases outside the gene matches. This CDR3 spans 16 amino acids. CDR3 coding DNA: TGTGCCAGCAGTGGTAGACTAGGCGGGGGGAAAGAGACCCAGTACTTC. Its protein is CASSGRLGGGKETQYF.